The T cell receptor (beta chain) described here comes from a study of shared clonotypes between healthy human individuals (dated by TCRdb to the early 2020s). At the level of the whole study: A couple of women and a few men aged 18 to 49 years were included in the cohort. The study deeply sequenced blood TCR repertoires of five healthy adults to estimate repertoire size and the extent of clonotype sharing between individuals. Different laboratories and diverse techniques were used to prepare libraries and sequence TCR repertoires, to increase sequencing depth and limit assay-specific biases. Leukapheresis yielded between about 0.85 and 10 billion PBMCs per donor. For each donor, CD4 naive and CD4 memory were each run on three plates, CD8 naive on two plates, and CD8 memory on one plate. Summary of the overall study and its limitations: Based on pairwise subsampling, the degree of clonotype sharing among donors was expected to be affected by sequencing depth. Sharing across a few donors was observed for approximately 5% of naive CD4, over 3% of naive CD8, 2% to 2.5% of memory CD4, and less than 0.45% of memory CD8 clonotypes. Incomplete sequencing was indicated by rarefaction of sorted-subset datasets, despite the large sequencing depth. The small number of donors limited the genetic and exposure-history diversity represented. Only blood was sampled, and tissue TCR repertoires likely differ from those in blood. Clonotypes shared by all four sorted-subset donors showed higher generation probabilities than non-shared clonotypes. Estimated clonotype richness was generally larger for naive than for memory subsets.

Regarding this clone: Its antigen is unknown. No base qualities exist here, and no much larger clone lies one base off it.

At the junction V is shortened by 0 bases and J by 3 bases, with 15 bases in between. There are 16 amino acids in the CDR3, from cysteine to phenylalanine inclusive. CDR3 DNA is the only sequence kept; it has 48 bases, read in frame from the first base. According to the germline V gene (reference sequence), CDR1 reads SGHNT and CDR2 reads YYREEE. TCR CDR3 regions were amplified from genomic DNA by multiplex PCR using the deep immunoSEQ assay. Genomic DNA extracted from each cell subset was distributed evenly over all wells of several immunoSEQ 96-well plates, and each plate served as one replicate. For sorted subsets, about 200 ng genomic DNA, equal to approximately 30,000 T cell genomes, was loaded into each replicate PCR. Purified libraries were measured with a Qubit 3.0 fluorometer, size-checked on a Bioanalyzer 2100, and measured again with the KAPA Library Quantification kit. Each immunoSEQ 96-well plate was sequenced on its own single-read 150-cycle Illumina NextSeq 550 flow cell. Under the source paper's analysis protocol: Because the immunoSEQ output included only junctional sequences and no quality scores, the filtering could not be the same as the filtering used for full-length reads. Sequences were annotated with PyIR, a Python wrapper for IgBLAST v1.9, and V/J genes and CDR3 were assigned using IMGT germline references. Reads with weak V/J assignments (E-value above 1e-6), missing CDR3, stop codons, out-of-frame junctions, or ambiguous translated residues were removed. V3J clonotypes were defined as sequences sharing an identical inferred V gene, J gene, and CDR3 amino acid sequence. To compute the percentage overlap between repertoires, the number of shared unique clonotypes was divided by the size of the smaller repertoire. RTK rarefaction, the Chao1 estimator, and Recon v2.1 estimates of unobserved clonotypes were used to assess repertoire richness. For all TCRbeta clonotypes obtained by the gDNA method from several donors, generation probabilities were computed with OLGA. Drawn from immuneACCESS, this table holds only the in-frame rearrangements with V and J called that TCRdb kept. Clones are partly lost; checked studies trace under half to an unresolved V gene and leave the rest unexplained. V, J and clone size were drawn from that table, and D and trimming were deduced from the DNA. In this sample the table shows more than 2 million clones, 90% to 96% of which occur a single time. 0.1% to 0.15% of the sample lies in the top ten.

Healthy HIV-negative adults with no recently reported acute infections or vaccinations were included as donors. Every donor was a Caucasian adult living in Nashville, Tennessee, USA. CD4+ T cells were enriched by magnetic negative selection, after which naive cells were positively selected on CD45RA and the negative fraction was taken as the memory subset. Blood was collected by leukapheresis, and PBMCs were isolated by Ficoll-Histopaque density gradient centrifugation and then cryopreserved in liquid nitrogen vapor phase. Analytical flow cytometry was used to check the purity and quantity of each magnetically sorted T cell population. Each sorted fraction had its genomic DNA isolated and then quantified by UV absorbance on a Nanodrop 2000c.

This receptor was taken from a man aged 18 to 30 in good health. Sequenced material: naive CD4+ T cells sorted from blood. The label giving this sample's cell subset or site can be read as: CD45RA+ positively selected. The receptor chain draws on TRBV5-4 and TRBJ1-2; the D gene cannot be named for sure. In nucleotide form, the sequence is TGTGCCAGCAGCTTGGAGAACAGCCCCTTTTACTATGGCTACACCTTC. It codes for CASSLENSPFYYGYTF.